The T cell receptor (beta chain) described here comes from a study of T cell responses to AZD1222 COVID-19 vaccine. At the level of the study: Second-dose groups at about 4 or about 12 weeks were pooled.

This clone came up once. The antigen remains unidentified. Produced via immunoSEQ multiplex PCR; TCRdb's table is partial and in-frame only. The sample lists around 160,000 clones, 85% to 95% seen once, with about 0.6% in the top ten. The CDR3 length is 18 residues. The V gene's germline CDR1 is SGHRS and CDR2 YFSETQ. V gave up 4 bases and J gave up 1 base; unmatched junction bases: 6. Study observations and caveats: It was only six AZD1222 recipients who were seropositive at baseline. Possibly, clonal diversity was underestimated; donors were largely white British and included more females. Sampling captured repertoires only after the peak T cell response.

Material: peripheral blood, obtained on day 0 of AZD1222 vaccination. This chain uses TRBV5-1 with TRBJ2-3; TRBD2 aligns across 16 bases. The receptor comes from an adult in good health. The CDR3 protein is CASSMGLAGGPGTDTQYF. Written as DNA, the CDR3 is TGCGCCAGCAGCATGGGACTAGCGGGAGGGCCTGGCACAGATACGCAGTATTTT.